The 13 T cell receptor beta chains in this list originate from one sample, sequenced in a study of shared clonotypes between healthy human individuals. The table came from immunoSEQ multiplex PCR; TCRdb's copy has only in-frame clones and leaves some out. The sample holds around 2,000,000 clones, roughly 96% seen once. Sequencing was done on a sample of naive CD4+ T cells sorted from blood. The subset is: CD45RA+ positively selected. These receptors came from a man in his late teens or twenties in good health.

The chain recombines TRBV2 with TRBJ1-1; D is undetermined. The CDR3 is 14 amino acids. CDR1 is SNHLY and CDR2 is FYNNEI in the germline V gene. Trimming took off 8 bases at V and 1 base at J, with 14 bases between the two ends. CDR3 sequence: CASARSARNTEAFF. CDR3 nucleotide sequence: TGTGCCAGCGCCCGGTCGGCAAGGAACACTGAAGCTTTCTTT.

The rearrangement uses TRBV30 and TRBJ1-6, with D maybe TRBD1 (5 bases). CDR1 and CDR2 (germline): GTSNPN, SVGIG (reference sequence). Trimming pared 0 bases from V and 7 bases from J, leaving 10 bases between. The CDR3 contains 14 residues. The CDR3 coding sequence is TGTGCCTGGAGTGTCCAGACAGACAATTCACCCCTCCACTTT. It is translated as CAWSVQTDNSPLHF.

The rearrangement links TRBV6-1 to TRBJ2-2; D may match TRBD1 or TRBD2 (5 bases each). The CDR3 length is 13 residues. Trimming took off 5 bases at V and 7 bases at J, with 11 bases between the two ends. Germline CDR1 is MNHNS and CDR2 is SASEGT. In DNA, the CDR3 is TGTGCCAGCAGTACTACGGGGCACGGGGAGCTGTTTTTT. Translating gives CASSTTGHGELFF.

The chain has TRBV2 and TRBJ1-2, with D perhaps matching TRBD1 (6 bases). V dropped 6 bases and J dropped 0 bases, with 17 bases sitting between them. Germline V gives CDR1 SNHLY, CDR2 FYNNEI. CDR3 length: 16 residues. The CDR3 DNA reads TGTGCCAGCAGCGGACGACAGGAGAAAACTAACTATGGCTACACCTTC. This codes for CASSGRQEKTNYGYTF.

The chain has TRBV7-2 and TRBJ2-3; D is unresolved. The CDR3 sequence is 14 residues long. Trimming left V 5 bases short and J 6 bases short, with 15 bases between. Per the germline V gene, CDR1 is SGHTA and CDR2 is FQGNSA. The CDR3 DNA is TGTGCCAGCAGCCAACCGAATTCATGGGATACGCAGTATTTT. This codes for CASSQPNSWDTQYF.

J is TRBJ2-5 and V is TRBV25-1; no reliable D call. The CDR3 consists of 15 residues. The V end was cut by 3 bases, the J end by 1 base, with 12 bases between. Germline V lookup: CDR1 MGHDK, CDR2 SYGVNS. The CDR3 DNA is TGTGCCAGCAGTGATTATGCCCGGTTCCAAGAGACCCAGTACTTC. Translating gives CASSDYARFQETQYF.

The chain uses TRBV6-5 and TRBJ2-7, with D possibly being TRBD2 (5 bases). Trimming removed 0 bases at V and 0 bases at J, with 9 bases between. CDR1 and CDR2 from the germline V gene are MNHEY and SVGAGI. CDR3 length equals 15 residues. CDR3: CASSYSRVSSYEQYF. CDR3 DNA sequence: TGTGCCAGCAGTTACTCGAGGGTGAGCTCCTACGAGCAGTACTTC.

The chain has TRBV5-1 and TRBJ2-5; 9 nucleotides line up with TRBD2. This CDR3 comprises 16 residues. V lost 3 bases, J lost 2 bases, and 8 bases stayed unmatched. Germline-derived CDR1 and CDR2 are SGHRS and YFSETQ. The CDR3 sequence: CASSYGASGTQETQYF. CDR3 in DNA: TGCGCCAGCAGCTATGGGGCTAGCGGGACTCAAGAGACCCAGTACTTC.

Regarding this clone: At the DNA level, this CDR3 is encoded by other sequences in the same sample as well. The chain links TRBV7-9 to TRBJ1-2; D unclear. V was trimmed by 5 bases and J by 0 bases, leaving 7 bases between them. Germline lookup yields CDR1 SEHNR and CDR2 FQNEAQ (reference sequence). The CDR3 sequence is 13 residues long. DNA for the CDR3: TGTGCCAGCAGCCGGGCCGCTAACTATGGCTACACCTTC. It translates to CASSRAANYGYTF.

The rearrangement uses TRBV7-2 and TRBJ2-7; no clear D. This CDR3 has 11 residues. The germline V and J ends were trimmed by 6 bases and 5 bases, with 8 bases remaining between them. CDR1 and CDR2 (germline): SGHTA, FQGNSA. CDR3 DNA sequence: TGTGCCAGCAGAAGAAGGAACGAGCAGTACTTC. This sequence encodes CASRRRNEQYF.

The CDR3 bases are TGTGCCAGCAGCGAGAGGGGGATTGGCGGGAGTCATCCTTCCTACAATGAGCAGTTCTTC. Translated: CASSERGIGGSHPSYNEQFF. The V call is TRBV9, the J call TRBJ2-1; a weak D match, TRBD2 (7 bases). The CDR3 is made up of 20 amino acids. Germline CDR1 is SGDLS and CDR2 is YYNGEE. V was trimmed by 3 bases and J by 1 base, leaving 26 bases between them.

The chain employs TRBV10-3 and TRBJ2-7; D might be TRBD1 (6 bases). Looked up from germline, CDR1 is ENHRY and CDR2 is SYGVKD. V was clipped by 3 bases and J by 0 bases, with 12 bases between them. The CDR3 extends over 15 amino acids. The CDR3 protein is CAISDWTAGSYEQYF. The CDR3 DNA sequence: TGTGCCATCAGTGACTGGACAGCAGGCTCCTACGAGCAGTACTTC.

The genes are TRBV28 and TRBJ1-2; D unresolved. Germline assignment: CDR1 MDHEN and CDR2 SYDVKM. This CDR3 region has 14 residues. Trimming pared 1 base from V and 9 bases from J, leaving 15 bases between. The CDR3 DNA reads as TGTGCCAGCAGTTTATTTGACTCTTTGGGGAGCTACACCTTC. Translated, it gives CASSLFDSLGSYTF.